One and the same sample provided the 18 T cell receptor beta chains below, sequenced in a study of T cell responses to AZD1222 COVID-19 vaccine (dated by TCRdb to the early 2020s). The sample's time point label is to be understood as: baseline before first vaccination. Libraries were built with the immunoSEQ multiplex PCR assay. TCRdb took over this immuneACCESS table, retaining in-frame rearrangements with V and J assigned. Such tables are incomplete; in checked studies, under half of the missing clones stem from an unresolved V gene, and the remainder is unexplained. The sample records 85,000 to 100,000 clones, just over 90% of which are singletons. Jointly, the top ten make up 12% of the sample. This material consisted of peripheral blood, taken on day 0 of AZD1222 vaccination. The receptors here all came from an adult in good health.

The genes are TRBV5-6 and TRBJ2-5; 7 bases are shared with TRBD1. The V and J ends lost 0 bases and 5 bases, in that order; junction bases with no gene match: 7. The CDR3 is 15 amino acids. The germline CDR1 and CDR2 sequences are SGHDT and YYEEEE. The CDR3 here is CASSLETGIGETQYF. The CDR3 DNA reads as TGTGCCAGCAGCTTGGAGACAGGGATCGGGGAGACCCAGTACTTC.

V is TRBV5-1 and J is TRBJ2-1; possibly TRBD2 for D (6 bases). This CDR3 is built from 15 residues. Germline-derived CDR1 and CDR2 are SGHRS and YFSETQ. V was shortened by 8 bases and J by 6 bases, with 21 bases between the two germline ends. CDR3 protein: CASSPPQGGINEQFF. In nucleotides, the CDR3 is TGCGCCAGTAGCCCTCCCCAGGGAGGTATCAATGAGCAGTTCTTC. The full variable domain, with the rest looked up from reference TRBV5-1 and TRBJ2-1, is KAGVTQTPRYLIKTRGQQVTLSCSPISGHRSVSWYQQTPGQGLQFLFEYFSETQRNKGNFPGRFSGRQFSNSRSEMNVSTLELGDSALYLCASSPPQGGINEQFFGPGTRLTVL.

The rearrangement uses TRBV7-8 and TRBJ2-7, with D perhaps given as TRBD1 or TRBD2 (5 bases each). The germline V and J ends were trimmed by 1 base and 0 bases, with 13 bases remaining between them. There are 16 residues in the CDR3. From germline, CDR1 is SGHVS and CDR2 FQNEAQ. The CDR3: CASSLGWGPSSYEQYF. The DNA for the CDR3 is TGTGCCAGCAGCTTAGGCTGGGGACCGAGCTCCTACGAGCAGTACTTC. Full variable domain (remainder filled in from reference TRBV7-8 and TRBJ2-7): GAGVSQSPRYKVAKRGQDVALRCDPISGHVSLFWYQQALGQGPEFLTYFQNEAQLDKSGLPSDRFFAERPEGSVSTLKIQRTQQEDSAVYLCASSLGWGPSSYEQYFGPGTRLTVT.

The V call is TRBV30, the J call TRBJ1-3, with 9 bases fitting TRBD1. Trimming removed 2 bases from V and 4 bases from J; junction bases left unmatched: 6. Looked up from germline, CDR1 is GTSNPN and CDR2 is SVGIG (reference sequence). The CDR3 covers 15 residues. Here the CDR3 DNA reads TGTGCCTGGAGTCGGACAGGGGATATCGGAAACACCATATATTTT. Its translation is CAWSRTGDIGNTIYF.

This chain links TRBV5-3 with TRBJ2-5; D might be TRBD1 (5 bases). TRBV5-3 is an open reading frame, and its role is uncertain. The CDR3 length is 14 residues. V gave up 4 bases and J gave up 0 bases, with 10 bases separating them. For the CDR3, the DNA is TGTGCCAGAAGCAGCACAGGCCACCAAGAGACCCAGTACTTC. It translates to CARSSTGHQETQYF.

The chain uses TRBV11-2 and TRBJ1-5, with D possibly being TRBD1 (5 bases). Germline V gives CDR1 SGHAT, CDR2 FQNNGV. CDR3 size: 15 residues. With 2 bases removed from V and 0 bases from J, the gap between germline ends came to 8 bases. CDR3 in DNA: TGTGCCAGCAGCTTATCCAGGGATAGCAATCAGCCCCAGCATTTT. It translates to CASSLSRDSNQPQHF.

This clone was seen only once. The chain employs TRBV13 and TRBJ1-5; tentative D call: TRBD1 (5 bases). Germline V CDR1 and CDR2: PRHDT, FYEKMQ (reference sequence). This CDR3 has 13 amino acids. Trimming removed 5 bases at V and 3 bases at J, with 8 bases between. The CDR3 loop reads CASSPGTNQPQHF. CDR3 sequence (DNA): TGTGCCAGCAGCCCAGGGACCAATCAGCCCCAGCATTTT.

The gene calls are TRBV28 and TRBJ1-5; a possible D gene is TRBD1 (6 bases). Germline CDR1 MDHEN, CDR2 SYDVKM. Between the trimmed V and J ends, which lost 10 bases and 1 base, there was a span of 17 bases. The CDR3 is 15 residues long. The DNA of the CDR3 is TGTGCCACCTATTGGGGGGCGAAAAGCAATCAGCCCCAGCATTTT. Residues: CATYWGAKSNQPQHF.

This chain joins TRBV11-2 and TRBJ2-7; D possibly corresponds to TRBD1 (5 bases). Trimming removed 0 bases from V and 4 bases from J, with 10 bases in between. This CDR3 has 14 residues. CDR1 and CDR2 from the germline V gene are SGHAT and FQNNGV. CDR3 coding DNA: TGTGCCAGCAGCTTAGAAGGGGTCGGGTACGAGCAGTACTTC. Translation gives CASSLEGVGYEQYF. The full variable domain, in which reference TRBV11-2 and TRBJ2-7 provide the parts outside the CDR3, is EAGVAQSPRYKIIEKRQSVAFWCNPISGHATLYWYQQILGQGPKLLIQFQNNGVVDDSQLPKDRFSAERLKGVDSTLKIQPAKLEDSAVYLCASSLEGVGYEQYFGPGTRLTVT.

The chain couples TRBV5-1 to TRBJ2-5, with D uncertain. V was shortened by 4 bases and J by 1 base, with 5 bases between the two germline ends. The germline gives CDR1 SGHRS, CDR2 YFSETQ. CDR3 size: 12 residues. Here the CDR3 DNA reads TGCGCCAGCAGCAACCCCCAAGAGACCCAGTACTTC. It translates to CASSNPQETQYF.

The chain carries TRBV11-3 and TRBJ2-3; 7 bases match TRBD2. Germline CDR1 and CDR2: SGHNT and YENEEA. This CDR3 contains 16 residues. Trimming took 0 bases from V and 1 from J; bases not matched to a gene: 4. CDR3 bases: TGTGCCAGCAGCTTAGATAATCGGGAGGGCACAGATACGCAGTATTTT. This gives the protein CASSLDNREGTDTQYF.

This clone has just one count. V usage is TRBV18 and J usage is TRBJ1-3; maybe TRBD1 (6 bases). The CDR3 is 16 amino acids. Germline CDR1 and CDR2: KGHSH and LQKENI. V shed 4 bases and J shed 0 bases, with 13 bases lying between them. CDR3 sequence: CASSQGTGNSGNTIYF. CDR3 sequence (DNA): TGTGCCAGCTCACAGGGCACAGGGAACTCTGGAAACACCATATATTTT.

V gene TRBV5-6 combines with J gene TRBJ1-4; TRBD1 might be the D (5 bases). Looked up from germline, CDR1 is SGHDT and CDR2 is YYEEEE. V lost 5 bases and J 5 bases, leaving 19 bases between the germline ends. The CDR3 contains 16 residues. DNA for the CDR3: TGTGCCAGCAGTTATGCGGCGACAGTGAAGAATGAAAAACTGTTTTTT. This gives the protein CASSYAATVKNEKLFF.

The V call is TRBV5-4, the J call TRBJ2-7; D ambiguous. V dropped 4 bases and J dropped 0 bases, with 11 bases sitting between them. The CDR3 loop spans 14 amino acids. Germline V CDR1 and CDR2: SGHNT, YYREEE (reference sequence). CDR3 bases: TGTGCCAGCAGCGATGACCTGAGCTCCTACGAGCAGTACTTC. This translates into CASSDDLSSYEQYF.

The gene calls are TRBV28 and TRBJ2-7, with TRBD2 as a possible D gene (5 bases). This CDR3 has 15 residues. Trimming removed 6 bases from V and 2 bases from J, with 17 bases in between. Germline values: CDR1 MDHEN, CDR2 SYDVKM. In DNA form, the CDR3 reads TGTGCCAGCAGGGGTGAGTGGGGAGTAGCCTACGAGCAGTACTTC. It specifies CASRGEWGVAYEQYF.

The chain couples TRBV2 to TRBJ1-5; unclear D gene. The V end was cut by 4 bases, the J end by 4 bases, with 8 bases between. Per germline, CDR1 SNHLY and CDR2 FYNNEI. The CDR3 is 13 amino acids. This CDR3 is CASSGQWNQPQHF. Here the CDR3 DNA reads TGTGCCAGCAGTGGGCAATGGAATCAGCCCCAGCATTTT.

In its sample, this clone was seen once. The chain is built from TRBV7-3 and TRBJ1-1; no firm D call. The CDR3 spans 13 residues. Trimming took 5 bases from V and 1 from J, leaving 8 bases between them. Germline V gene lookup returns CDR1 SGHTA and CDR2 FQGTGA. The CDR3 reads CASSTGQNTEAFF. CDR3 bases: TGTGCCAGCAGCACGGGTCAGAACACTGAAGCTTTCTTT.

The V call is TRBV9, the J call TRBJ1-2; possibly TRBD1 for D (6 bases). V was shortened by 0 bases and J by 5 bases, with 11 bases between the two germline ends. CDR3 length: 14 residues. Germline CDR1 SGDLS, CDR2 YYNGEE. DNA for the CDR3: TGTGCCAGCAGCGTAGGGACAGAATGGTATGGCTACACCTTC. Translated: CASSVGTEWYGYTF.